This TCR beta chain was identified in a study of T-cell reconstitution after alpha-beta-depleted transplantation in children. V gave up 3 bases and J gave up 4 bases, with 18 bases separating them. CDR1 KGHDR and CDR2 SFDVKD come from the germline V gene. This CDR3 region has 17 residues. Study results and caveats: Expanded clones from the graft, numbering several hundred, reportedly supplied alpha-beta T cells about two months after transplant. When one year had passed after transplant, most T-cell counts and diversity came from newly produced T cells.

As for this clonotype: Its antigen is unknown.

Unique molecular identifiers were incorporated during preparation of the TCRbeta library. One entry per CDR3 protein, called by TCRdb with MiXCR from the PCR reads. The table includes some 81,000 distinct CDR3 sequences, roughly 13% detected once. The sequence derives from a male patient under 10 years old who had a stem cell transplant for acute lymphoblastic leukemia, so the T cells may come from the graft donor. Source: PBMCs, mostly from graft donor cells, taken 180 days after TCRalphabeta/CD19-depleted stem cell transplant. This sequence joins TRBV24-1 and TRBJ2-1; D may match TRBD1 or TRBD2 (5 bases each). CDR3 amino acids: CATSDLPGPSRYNEQFF. The CDR3, as DNA: TGTGCCACCAGTGATCTTCCGGGACCGTCACGTTACAATGAGCAGTTCTTC.